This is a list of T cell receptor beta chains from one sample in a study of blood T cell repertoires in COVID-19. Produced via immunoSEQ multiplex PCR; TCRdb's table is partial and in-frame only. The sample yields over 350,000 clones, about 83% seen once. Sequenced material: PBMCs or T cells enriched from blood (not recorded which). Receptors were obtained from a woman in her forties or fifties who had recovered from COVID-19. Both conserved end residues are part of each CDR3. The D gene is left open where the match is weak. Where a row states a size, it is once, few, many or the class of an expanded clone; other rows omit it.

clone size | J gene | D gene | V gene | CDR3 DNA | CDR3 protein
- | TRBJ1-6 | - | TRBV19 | TGTGCCAGTACAGGTTGGAATTCACCCCTCCACTTT | CASTGWNSPLHF
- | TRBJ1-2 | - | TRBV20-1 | TGCAGTGCTGCCAACGGGGATGGCTACACCTTC | CSAANGDGYTF
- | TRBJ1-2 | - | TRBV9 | TGTGCCAGCAGCGTAGTCGTGTCAGGGAATTCCCGAGGCTACACCTTC | CASSVVVSGNSRGYTF
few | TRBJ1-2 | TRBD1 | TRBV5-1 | TGCGCCAGCAGCTCCTTCCCGGGACAGGGAAAACAACTCTATGGCTACACCTTC | CASSSFPGQGKQLYGYTF
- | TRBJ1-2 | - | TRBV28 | TGTGCCAGCAGTCCTAACCTAGGGCAGGGAAGACGGGGCTACACCTTC | CASSPNLGQGRRGYTF
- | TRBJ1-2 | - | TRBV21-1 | TGTGCCAGCAGCGGTAAAAGGGGGCTACAGGAGGCGGTGTACACCTTC | CASSGKRGLQEAVYTF
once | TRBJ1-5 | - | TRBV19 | TGTGCCAGTAGTATAAGGTGGCAGGATAATCAGCCCCAGCATTTT | CASSIRWQDNQPQHF
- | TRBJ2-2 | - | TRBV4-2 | TGTGCCAGCAGCCAAGATCAGTGGGGGGGCCTGACCGGGGAGCTGTTTTTT | CASSQDQWGGLTGELFF
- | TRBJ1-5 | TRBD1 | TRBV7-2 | TGTGCCAGCAGCTCCCAGGGGGCACTAAATCAGCCCCAGCATTTT | CASSSQGALNQPQHF
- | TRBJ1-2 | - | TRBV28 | TGTGCCAGCAGTTTCCCCGCCGAGAACGGCTACACCTTC | CASSFPAENGYTF
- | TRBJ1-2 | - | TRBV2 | TGTGCCAGCAGTGAAAAATATGACTATGGCTACACCTTC | CASSEKYDYGYTF
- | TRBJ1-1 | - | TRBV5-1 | TGCGCCAGCAGCCCCAATCCAACTGAGGGCAACGCTGAAGCTTTCTTT | CASSPNPTEGNAEAFF
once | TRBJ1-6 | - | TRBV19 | TGTGCCAGTAGTACCCCTGCTGGACAAAAAAGCCATAATTCACCCCTCCACTTT | CASSTPAGQKSHNSPLHF
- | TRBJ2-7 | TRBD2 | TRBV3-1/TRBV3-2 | TGTGCCAGCAGCCAAGACAGAGGACTAGTTCCGCCCGAGCAGTACTTC | CASSQDRGLVPPEQYF
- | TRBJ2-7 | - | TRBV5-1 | TGCGCCAGCAGCTTGGGGCAGGGCCTCAGCTCCTACGAGCAGTACTTC | CASSLGQGLSSYEQYF
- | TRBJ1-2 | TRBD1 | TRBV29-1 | TGCAGCGTTGATTCCCCTCCCCAGGGGGATGGCTACACCTTC | CSVDSPPQGDGYTF
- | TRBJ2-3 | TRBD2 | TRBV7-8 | TGTGCCAGCAGCCCCCCGGTGGTAGCGGGGGCGAGCACAGATACGCAGTATTTT | CASSPPVVAGASTDTQYF
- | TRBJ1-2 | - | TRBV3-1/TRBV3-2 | TGTGCCAGCAGCCCTAGACAGTCCTATGGCTACACCTTC | CASSPRQSYGYTF
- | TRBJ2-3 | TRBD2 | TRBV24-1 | TGTGCCACCAGTGATTCCAGGACTAGCGGGGGGGCTAATACGCAGTATTTT | CATSDSRTSGGANTQYF
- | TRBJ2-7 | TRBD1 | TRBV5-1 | TGCGCCAGCAGCGTGGGACAGGGTAGCTACGAGCAGTACTTC | CASSVGQGSYEQYF
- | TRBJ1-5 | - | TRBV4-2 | TGTGCCAGCAGCCAAGATTTTGCAGGCACCCAGCCCCAGCATTTT | CASSQDFAGTQPQHF
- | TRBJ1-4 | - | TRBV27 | TGTGCCAGCAGTTTATTGGGGCCTAATGAAAAACTGTTTTTT | CASSLLGPNEKLFF
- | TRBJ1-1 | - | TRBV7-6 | TGTGCCAGCAGCTCACAGGGAGATGCTTTCTTT | CASSSQGDAFF
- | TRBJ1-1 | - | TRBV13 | TGTGCCAGCAGCCGAGAATTAAGAGGGAGCACTGAAGCTTTCTTT | CASSRELRGSTEAFF
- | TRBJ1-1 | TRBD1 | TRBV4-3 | TGCGCCAGCAGCCGCCAAACAGGGGCAAACACTGAAGCTTTCTTT | CASSRQTGANTEAFF
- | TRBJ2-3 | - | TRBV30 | TGTGCCTGGAGTGTAGAGGACTGGGCGCAGTATTTT | CAWSVEDWAQYF
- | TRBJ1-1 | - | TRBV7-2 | TGTGCCAGCAGTTTAGTAGGGGGTCCTGAAGCTTTCTTT | CASSLVGGPEAFF